The 11 T cell receptor beta chains reported below all come from one sample, sequenced in a study of cytomegalovirus exposure and HLA in healthy donors. Use of 60 Vbeta and 13 Jbeta primers characterized the PCR. Profiling relied on immunoSEQ multiplex PCR, and the TCRdb table lists in-frame clones only, not all of them. Its listing shows about 140,000 clones. Sequences were obtained from PBMCs. All receptors derive from a woman aged 18-30 years in good health and CMV-seronegative.

The chain carries TRBV6-5 and TRBJ2-2; TRBD1 might be the D (5 bases). Trimming stripped 6 bases from V and 0 bases from J, with 11 bases between. This CDR3 spans 15 amino acids. Looked up from germline, CDR1 is MNHEY and CDR2 is SVGAGI. CDR3 coding DNA: TGTGCCAGCAGAAAGGGGTCCGCGAACACCGGGGAGCTGTTTTTT. Amino acids: CASRKGSANTGELFF.

V and J are TRBV6-4 and TRBJ2-1; 10 bases fit TRBD2. J was trimmed by 4 bases and V by 6 bases; bases with no gene match: 6. The germline CDR1 and CDR2 sequences are MRHNA and SNTAGT. The CDR3 extends over 15 amino acids. CDR3 residues: CASSQGTSDYNEQFF. The DNA for the CDR3 is TGTGCCAGCAGCCAAGGGACTAGCGATTACAATGAGCAGTTCTTC.

The chain is built from TRBV6-1 and TRBJ1-2, with a weak D call TRBD1 (5 bases). CDR3 length: 15 amino acids. V lost 2 bases and J 4 bases, leaving 14 bases between the germline ends. Germline V gene data show CDR1 as MNHNS and CDR2 as SASEGT. DNA for the CDR3: TGTGCCAGCAGTGAAAGACCCGGACACTCCTATGGCTACACCTTC. It specifies CASSERPGHSYGYTF.

The chain recombines TRBV4-1 with TRBJ1-2, with 10 bases fitting TRBD1. The V gene end was trimmed by 5 bases and the J gene end by 8 bases; junction bases not matched to a gene: 11. The germline V gene has CDR1 MGHRA and CDR2 YSYEKL. The length of the CDR3 is 15 residues. The CDR3 DNA follows: TGCGCCAGCAGCTCACACTCCGGGACAGGGGTAGGCTACACCTTC. Protein sequence: CASSSHSGTGVGYTF.

The gene calls are TRBV4-1 and TRBJ1-1; D is undetermined. V lost 6 bases and J 1 base, leaving 9 bases between the germline ends. Per the germline V gene, CDR1 is MGHRA and CDR2 is YSYEKL. The CDR3 spans 13 residues. The CDR3 bases are TGCGCCAGCAGGGGCAGTGAGAACACTGAAGCTTTCTTT. The encoded protein is CASRGSENTEAFF.

The chain uses TRBV6-5 and TRBJ1-2; D is ambiguous. This CDR3 is built from 15 residues. The germline V gene has CDR1 MNHEY and CDR2 SVGAGI. V dropped 6 bases and J dropped 5 bases, with 19 bases sitting between them. The chain's CDR3 is CASSRDTAPGYGYTF. DNA of the CDR3: TGTGCCAGCAGCCGCGATACAGCCCCGGGATATGGCTACACCTTC.

The gene calls are TRBV9 and TRBJ2-7, with 7 nucleotides matching TRBD1. The ends lost 0 bases at V and 0 bases at J; junction bases unmatched: 3. The CDR3 covers 15 residues. The germline V gene encodes CDR1 SGDLS and CDR2 YYNGEE. CDR3 sequence: CASSVATGSSYEQYV. The CDR3 DNA reads TGTGCCAGCAGCGTAGCGACAGGGAGCTCCTACGAGCAGTACGTC.

The chain links TRBV11-2 to TRBJ2-4, with a possible D match to TRBD1 (8 bases). Trimming removed 0 bases from V and 8 bases from J, with 14 bases in between. Germline lookup yields CDR1 SGHAT and CDR2 FQNNGV. This CDR3 region has 15 residues. CDR3: CASSLEYRGGYIQYF. The CDR3 nucleotides read TGTGCCAGCAGCTTAGAATACAGGGGGGGGTACATTCAGTACTTC.

The rearrangement joins TRBV7-3 to TRBJ1-1; 7 bases line up with TRBD1. The CDR3 is made up of 16 amino acids. The germline CDR1 and CDR2 sequences are SGHTA and FQGTGA. V was pared by 0 bases and J by 5 bases, with 9 bases of the junction left unmatched. The CDR3, as DNA: TGTGCCAGCAGCTTAACGGGGCAGGGGGTGGGGACTGAAGCTTTCTTT. This codes for CASSLTGQGVGTEAFF.

This chain joins TRBV7-9 and TRBJ2-5; TRBD2 aligns across 13 bases. The CDR3 sequence is 16 residues long. The trim removed 5 bases at V and 1 base at J, leaving 4 bases unmatched. Germline V gene lookup returns CDR1 SEHNR and CDR2 FQNEAQ (reference sequence). CDR3 nucleotides: TGTGCCAGCAGCAAGGGGACTAGCGGGACCCAAGAGACCCAGTACTTC. Residues: CASSKGTSGTQETQYF.

The chain uses TRBV5-1 and TRBJ1-1, with 8 bases lining up with TRBD1. With V trimmed by 4 bases and J by 5 bases, 13 bases remained unmatched. The CDR3 sequence is 16 residues long. Germline CDR1 SGHRS, CDR2 YFSETQ. The CDR3: CASSRYADRERTEAFF. CDR3 nucleotides: TGCGCCAGCAGCCGCTACGCGGACAGGGAGAGAACTGAAGCTTTCTTT.